A single sample is the source of the 21 T cell receptor beta chains below, sequenced in a study of blood T cell repertoires in COVID-19. Assay used: immunoSEQ multiplex PCR; TCRdb lists only in-frame clones, some missing. The data contain roughly 220,000 clones, around four fifths of them singletons. Sequencing was done on a sample of peripheral blood. The receptors here all came from a woman aged 60-70 years who had recovered from COVID-19.

The CDR3 DNA reads as TGCGCCAGCAGCTTGGCTCTAGCGGGAATCACAGATACGCAGTATTTT. Translating gives CASSLALAGITDTQYF. The chain uses TRBV5-1 and TRBJ2-3, with 9 positions matching TRBD2. The germline V gene has CDR1 SGHRS and CDR2 YFSETQ. This CDR3 comprises 16 residues. V was pared by 0 bases and J by 2 bases, with 4 bases of the junction left unmatched.

The V call is TRBV19, the J call TRBJ1-2; tentative D call: TRBD1 (5 bases). This CDR3 spans 12 amino acids. The ends were cut back, 3 bases at V and 8 bases at J, with 10 bases in the middle. Germline V lookup: CDR1 LNHDA, CDR2 SQIVND (reference sequence). The CDR3: CASSIGGSGYTF. In nucleotides, the CDR3 is TGTGCCAGTAGTATTGGGGGGAGCGGCTACACCTTC.

This clone was counted once. This chain connects TRBV6-2 or TRBV6-3 to TRBJ2-5; D is undetermined. This CDR3 is 12 amino acids long. The germline V gene has CDR1 MNHEY and CDR2 SVGEGT. V was pared by 2 bases and J by 2 bases, with 3 bases between. CDR3 protein: CASSYPQETQYF. The DNA for the CDR3 is TGTGCCAGCAGTTACCCACAAGAGACCCAGTACTTC.

The chain carries TRBV5-1 and TRBJ2-7; 8 positions match TRBD1. The germline CDR1 and CDR2 sequences are SGHRS and YFSETQ. This CDR3 comprises 13 residues. V lost 4 bases to trimming and J lost 3 bases; unmatched junction nucleotides: 3. The CDR3 loop reads CASSQTGDYEQYF. In nucleotides, the CDR3 is TGCGCCAGCAGCCAGACAGGGGACTACGAGCAGTACTTC.

The rearrangement links TRBV4-1 to TRBJ2-5; TRBD1 aligns across 8 bases. V lost 0 bases to trimming and J lost 0 bases; unmatched junction nucleotides: 9. The CDR3 sequence is 18 residues long. The germline V gene encodes CDR1 MGHRA and CDR2 YSYEKL. Written as DNA, the CDR3 is TGCGCCAGCAGCCAAGATCAGCCTGGACAGGGCTACCAAGAGACCCAGTACTTC. It encodes CASSQDQPGQGYQETQYF.

The chain links TRBV9 to TRBJ2-7; D is ambiguous. CDR1 and CDR2 from the germline V gene are SGDLS and YYNGEE. This CDR3 is 13 amino acids long. The V end lost 4 bases, the J end lost 0 bases, and 8 bases lay between the germline ends. The CDR3 is CASSSGISYEQYF. The CDR3 nucleotides read TGTGCCAGCAGCTCAGGTATCTCCTACGAGCAGTACTTC.

V usage is TRBV7-8 and J usage is TRBJ1-5, with D maybe TRBD1 (6 bases). Trimming cost V 5 bases and J 2 bases, with 13 bases left between them. Germline CDR1 SGHVS, CDR2 FQNEAQ. This CDR3 has 15 amino acids. CDR3: CASSPRGFRNQPQHF. The CDR3 region has the DNA TGTGCCAGCAGCCCGAGGGGGTTTCGCAATCAGCCCCAGCATTTT.

The chain recombines TRBV25-1 with TRBJ1-3; 8 positions agree with TRBD1. V shed 6 bases, J shed 2 bases, and the junction held 0 bases outside the gene matches. The germline CDR1 and CDR2 sequences are MGHDK and SYGVNS. This CDR3 is built from 13 residues. DNA for the CDR3: TGTGCCAGCAGACAGGGGGCTGGAAACACCATATATTTT. The encoded protein is CASRQGAGNTIYF.

The rearrangement uses TRBV6-4 and TRBJ2-3, with D possibly matching TRBD1 (5 bases). The germline V gene encodes CDR1 MRHNA and CDR2 SNTAGT. Trimming stripped 0 bases from V and 1 base from J, with 8 bases between. This CDR3 is 15 amino acids long. CDR3 sequence reads: CASSDSKGGTDTQYF. In DNA, the CDR3 is TGTGCCAGCAGTGACTCGAAAGGGGGCACAGATACGCAGTATTTT.

The CDR3 DNA reads as TGTGCCATCAGTGAGCTCGGGACAGCGAACACCGGGGAGCTGTTTTTT. Translating it yields CAISELGTANTGELFF. This chain uses TRBV10-3 with TRBJ2-2, with TRBD1 matching over 7 bases. This CDR3 contains 16 residues. V lost 2 bases and J lost 0; bases outside the gene matches: 3. Germline V gives CDR1 ENHRY, CDR2 SYGVKD.

V is TRBV13 and J is TRBJ1-5, with D possibly TRBD1 on 6 matching bases. Germline CDR1 is PRHDT and CDR2 is FYEKMQ (reference sequence). The CDR3 loop spans 17 amino acids. Trimming removed 3 bases from V and 1 base from J, with 16 bases in between. The CDR3 coding sequence is TGTGCCAGCAGCTTGGGGTCTCGGGGGGCGAGCAATCAGCCCCAGCATTTT. This translates into CASSLGSRGASNQPQHF.

The chain links TRBV28 to TRBJ2-7; a weak D match, TRBD2 (6 bases). Per the germline V gene, CDR1 is MDHEN and CDR2 is SYDVKM. Trimming pared 2 bases from V and 0 bases from J, leaving 11 bases between. There are 15 residues in the CDR3. CDR3 sequence reads: CASSLSSGPSYEQYF. The CDR3 nucleotides read TGTGCCAGCAGTTTAAGTAGCGGACCCTCCTACGAGCAGTACTTC.

The chain employs TRBV27 and TRBJ2-5, with 8 nucleotides matching TRBD1. CDR1 MNHEY and CDR2 SMNVEV come from the germline V gene (reference sequence). This CDR3 is 14 amino acids long. Trimming cost V 5 bases and J 5 bases; bases outside gene matches: 7. The CDR3 nucleotides read TGTGCCAGCAGTATCGGACAGGGTGGGGAGACCCAGTACTTC. Its protein product is CASSIGQGGETQYF.

V gene TRBV5-1 combines with J gene TRBJ1-3; a weak D match, TRBD1 (6 bases). V dropped 2 bases and J dropped 5 bases, with 11 bases sitting between them. Germline CDR1 is SGHRS and CDR2 is YFSETQ. There are 14 residues in the CDR3. CDR3 nucleotide sequence: TGCGCCAGCAGCTTCTGGGGGCTTCGAAACACCATATATTTT. Its translation: CASSFWGLRNTIYF.

This clone occurred once. This chain uses TRBV5-4 with TRBJ2-1; the D gene is possibly TRBD2 (5 bases). The CDR3 runs to 15 residues. The germline V and J ends were trimmed by 5 bases and 0 bases, with 12 bases remaining between them. Germline-derived CDR1 and CDR2 are SGHNT and YYREEE (reference sequence). CDR3 protein: CASRPDYYSYNEQFF. The CDR3, as DNA: TGTGCCAGCAGGCCCGACTATTACTCCTACAATGAGCAGTTCTTC.

The V call is TRBV19, the J call TRBJ2-3; D might be TRBD2 (6 bases). Trimming pared 4 bases from V and 6 bases from J, leaving 11 bases between. The CDR3 covers 13 residues. Germline CDR1 is LNHDA and CDR2 is SQIVND (reference sequence). DNA of the CDR3: TGTGCCAGTAGTAGCGGGATATCCGATACGCAGTATTTT. Protein product: CASSSGISDTQYF.

For the CDR3, the DNA is TGTGCCAGCAGCCCGGGACTAGCGGGGGGGCTGGCCGGGGAGCTGTTTTTT. It codes for CASSPGLAGGLAGELFF. The chain combines TRBV4-2 with TRBJ2-2; 16 bases are a match to TRBD2. The J segment lost 6 bases and the V segment lost 4 bases, leaving 5 bases of the junction unmatched. The germline V gene has CDR1 LGHNA and CDR2 YNFKEQ. The CDR3 totals 17 residues.

This clone was observed a few times. Other DNA sequences within the sample encode an identical CDR3. The chain carries TRBV24-1 and TRBJ2-2; D is possibly TRBD1 (5 bases). V was shortened by 8 bases and J by 5 bases, with 8 bases between the two germline ends. Germline CDR1 and CDR2: KGHDR and SFDVKD. This CDR3 spans 12 amino acids. The CDR3 DNA sequence: TGTGCCACCAAAGGGGATACCGGGGAGCTGTTTTTT. It specifies CATKGDTGELFF.

The table lists this clone with many counts. The chain recombines TRBV3-1 (or the pseudogene TRBV3-2) with TRBJ2-7; 9 nucleotides align to TRBD1. The CDR3 contains 14 residues. The germline CDR1 and CDR2 sequences are LGHDT and YNNKEL (reference sequence). The J segment lost 2 bases and the V segment lost 4 bases, leaving 3 bases of the junction unmatched. The CDR3 spells CASSLGTGPYEQYF. The DNA of the CDR3 is TGTGCCAGCAGCCTCGGGACAGGGCCCTACGAGCAGTACTTC.

This chain uses TRBV19 with TRBJ1-1; the match to TRBD1 covers 8 bases. This CDR3 region has 16 residues. Germline trimming cut 2 bases from V and 7 bases from J; bases unmatched to any gene: 12. Germline CDR1 reads LNHDA; CDR2 reads SQIVND (reference sequence). The CDR3 spells CASSINRDRFGGEAFF. CDR3 nucleotides: TGTGCCAGTAGTATAAATAGGGACAGGTTCGGGGGTGAAGCTTTCTTT.

This chain connects TRBV12-3 or TRBV12-4 to TRBJ2-2; D is perhaps TRBD2 (7 bases). Deletions cut 6 bases from V and 4 bases from J, with 9 bases between. The CDR3 is 13 amino acids. In DNA, the CDR3 is TGTGCCAGCAGCCGGGGGGCCACCGGGGAGCTGTTTTTT. This gives the protein CASSRGATGELFF.